Listed below are T cell receptor beta chains from one sample, sequenced in a study of shared T cell receptors in the human thymus. Only in-frame clones appear in the TCRdb table, and some are missing; sequencing was by immunoSEQ multiplex PCR. Among hundreds of thousands of clones listed, just under 95% were seen once. The sample was thymocytes. These receptors originate from a human donor. CDR3s include the opening cysteine and the closing phenylalanine or tryptophan. Each record gives: D gene, clone size, V gene, J gene, CDR3 DNA, CDR3 protein. D genes are given only for firm matches. Clone sizes are given selectively: once, few, many, or a class where the clone is expanded.

>NA|NA|TRBV7-8|TRBJ2-7
TGTGCCAGCAGCTTAGTCAGGACAAGTGACGAGCAGTACTTC
CASSLVRTSDEQYF
>NA|NA|TRBV6-6|TRBJ2-1
TGTGCCAGCAGAGGGGCCCCCTACAATGAGCAGTTCTTC
CASRGAPYNEQFF
>TRBD2|NA|TRBV7-9|TRBJ2-2
TGTGCCAGCAGCCCCGGGCGGGGGGGATTGAGCACCGGGGAGCTGTTTTTT
CASSPGRGGLSTGELFF
>TRBD1|NA|TRBV7-9|TRBJ1-6
TGTGCCAGCAGCGTTAACGGGACAGCCAATTCACCCCTCCACTTT
CASSVNGTANSPLHF
>NA|NA|TRBV7-9|TRBJ1-1
TGTGCCAGCAGCCTCCCCGGAGGTGGGGTGAACACTGAAGCTTTCTTT
CASSLPGGGVNTEAFF
>NA|NA|TRBV6-6|TRBJ1-2
TGTGCCAGCAGTTACAGGGAAAACTATGGCTACACCTTC
CASSYRENYGYTF
>TRBD2|NA|TRBV10-2|TRBJ2-3
TGCGCCAGCAGAGCTCGGGACTACACTAGCACAGATACGCAGTATTTT
CASRARDYTSTDTQYF
>NA|NA|TRBV27|TRBJ2-7
TGTGCCAGCAGTTTGGACCCCCTGAGCTCCTACGAGCAGTACTTC
CASSLDPLSSYEQYF
>NA|NA|TRBV18|TRBJ2-1
TGTGCCAGCTCCCTCCGGAGCGGCTCCTACAATGAGCAGTTCTTC
CASSLRSGSYNEQFF
>NA|NA|TRBV29-1|TRBJ1-2
TGCAGCGATCGGGGCCCCAACTATGGCTACACCTTC
CSDRGPNYGYTF
>TRBD2|NA|TRBV5-4|TRBJ2-5
TGTGCCAGCAGCTTAAGCCTAGCGGGAGGGCCCTTCCAAGAGACCCAGTACTTC
CASSLSLAGGPFQETQYF
>NA|once|TRBV5-5|TRBJ2-7
TGTGCCAGCAGCTTGGGTTTCAAAGGACTTCCCCTAGGGTGGTACGAGCAGTACTTC
CASSLGFKGLPLGWYEQYF
>NA|NA|TRBV6-5|TRBJ2-5
TGTGCCAGCAGGAGTCAGGGGAGTGAGCAGTACTTC
CASRSQGSEQYF
>NA|NA|TRBV18|TRBJ1-2
TGTGCCAGCTCGAATCCCCAGGACAGCTACACCTTC
CASSNPQDSYTF
>TRBD1|NA|TRBV28|TRBJ1-1
TGTGCCAGCAGGACGGACAGGGGGTTGGCTGAAGCTTTCTTT
CASRTDRGLAEAFF
>NA|NA|TRBV19|TRBJ2-7
TGTGCCAGTAGTATTCCGGTTCCGAGGAGAACAGGAGCCGTGGAACCCGGCGAGCAGTACTTC
CASSIPVPRRTGAVEPGEQYF
>NA|NA|TRBV11-3|TRBJ2-1
TGTGCCAGCAGCTTAGCCGTACGCGGGGCGAAACTGTTCTTC
CASSLAVRGAKLFF
>NA|NA|TRBV27|TRBJ1-5
TGTGCCAGCAGTTTAGCGGACAGCAATCAGCCCCAGCATTTT
CASSLADSNQPQHF
>NA|NA|TRBV30|TRBJ1-4
TGTGCCTGGACAGCCTTTAATGAAAAACTGTTTTTT
CAWTAFNEKLFF
>TRBD1|NA|TRBV7-9|TRBJ1-4
TGTGCCAGCAGCTTCCGTCGGGACAGGGGCGAAAAACTGTTTTTT
CASSFRRDRGEKLFF
>TRBD2|NA|TRBV30|TRBJ2-7
TGTGCCTGGACCCTAGCGGGGCCGCCCTACGAGCAGTACTTC
CAWTLAGPPYEQYF
>NA|once|TRBV25-1|TRBJ2-7
TGTGCCAGCAGTGCCGGGACTTGGGCCAACGAGCAGTACTTC
CASSAGTWANEQYF
>NA|NA|TRBV27|TRBJ1-4
TGTGCCAGCAGTCGGGGTGAAAAACTGTTTTTT
CASSRGEKLFF
>TRBD1|NA|TRBV15|TRBJ2-3
TGTGCCACCAGCCTCGGACAGGGGCATCCTCGGAATACGCAGTATTTT
CATSLGQGHPRNTQYF
>TRBD2|NA|TRBV19|TRBJ2-3
TGTGCCAGTAGGTCATTCCCCAGCGGGAGTTCAGATACGCAGTATTTT
CASRSFPSGSSDTQYF
>NA|few|TRBV10-3|TRBJ1-2
TGTGCCATCAGTATACAGGGTGGTAATGACTATGGCTACACCTTC
CAISIQGGNDYGYTF
>NA|NA|TRBV29-1|TRBJ1-1
TGCAGCGCAGCCGGACCTGAGGACACTGAAGCTTTCTTT
CSAAGPEDTEAFF
>NA|NA|TRBV30|TRBJ1-3
TGTGCCTGGTTCGACGACGCCAGAAGGAACTCTGGAAACACCATATATTTT
CAWFDDARRNSGNTIYF
>NA|NA|TRBV20-1|TRBJ2-7
TGCAGTGCTAGTTTGTCGCGCGAGCAGTACTTC
CSASLSREQYF
>NA|NA|TRBV29-1|TRBJ2-1
TGCAGCGTTGAGGCGGGTAATGTCCCCTACAATGAGCAGTTCTTC
CSVEAGNVPYNEQFF
>NA|NA|TRBV11-2|TRBJ2-3
TGTGCCAGCAGCCAGAGGCCGCTGGCCAGAACGCTCACAGATACGCAGTATTTT
CASSQRPLARTLTDTQYF
>NA|NA|TRBV14|TRBJ1-4
TGTGCCAGCAGCCAGAGGACAGATCTGTGGGGGGAAAAACTGTTTTTT
CASSQRTDLWGEKLFF
>NA|NA|TRBV27|TRBJ2-7
TGTGCCAGCATCGGGGAGAGGTACGAGCAGTACTTC
CASIGERYEQYF
>NA|NA|TRBV29-1|TRBJ2-3
TGCAGCGTTCTTGGATCGGGGGCCAGCACAGATACGCAGTATTTT
CSVLGSGASTDTQYF
>NA|NA|TRBV12-5|TRBJ2-3
TGTGCTAGTACCTCGACAGACACTTATAGCACAGATACGCAGTATTTT
CASTSTDTYSTDTQYF
>NA|NA|TRBV2|TRBJ1-1
TGTGCCAGCAGTGAGGGTAGGGGGGCCGACACTGAAGCTTTCTTT
CASSEGRGADTEAFF
>NA|NA|TRBV6-5|TRBJ1-3
TGTGCCAGCAGTACTGGGCCCTACACAGGAAACACCATATATTTT
CASSTGPYTGNTIYF
>NA|NA|TRBV27|TRBJ2-7
TGTGCCAGCCGCCGTGGGCCCCTCGAGCAGTACTTC
CASRRGPLEQYF
>NA|NA|TRBV5-1|TRBJ2-3
TGCGCCAGCAGCTTGGTTCCCGGGACACTCCCAAAGCCCACAGATACGCAGTATTTT
CASSLVPGTLPKPTDTQYF
>TRBD1|NA|TRBV5-1|TRBJ2-5
TGCGCCAGCAGCACACAGGGGAACCAAGAGACCCAGTACTTC
CASSTQGNQETQYF
>NA|NA|TRBV6-5|TRBJ1-1
TGTGCCAGCAGTTACTCGATCCGGGGAAGGAAGACTGAAGCTTTCTTT
CASSYSIRGRKTEAFF
>NA|NA|TRBV7-2|TRBJ2-1
TGTGCCAGCAGCTTAGCGCTAGCGCACTCCTACAATGAGCAGTTCTTC
CASSLALAHSYNEQFF
>TRBD2|NA|TRBV7-2|TRBJ2-7
TGTGCCAGCAGCTTGACTAGCGGGATTTCCTACGAGCAGTACTTC
CASSLTSGISYEQYF
>NA|NA|TRBV6-4|TRBJ2-7
TGTGCCAGCAGTTACGACCTAGTTCTCGAGCAGTACTTC
CASSYDLVLEQYF
>NA|NA|TRBV30|TRBJ1-4
TGTGCCTGGAGTGTATATCCCCTAGGGGCGGAGCCAGGAGAAAAACTGTTTTTT
CAWSVYPLGAEPGEKLFF